This paragraph covers one T cell receptor (beta chain) sequence. This sample was taken from a study of T-cell reconstitution after alpha-beta-depleted transplantation in children. The CDR3 covers 14 residues. Per germline, CDR1 DFQATT and CDR2 SNEGSKA (reference sequence). The V gene lost 2 bases and the J gene lost 0 bases, with 7 bases spanning the gap. Unique molecular identifiers were used in preparing the TCRbeta library. MiXCR, applied by TCRdb to the PCR reads, yields one record per CDR3 protein. The data contain around 600,000 distinct CDR3 sequences, 8% to 11% of them singletons. The chain couples TRBV20-1 to TRBJ2-2; D call uncertain. The starting material was PBMCs from the stem cell graft donor, obtained from the stem cell graft. The TCR was taken from a human donor who donated a stem cell graft to a child with acute myeloid leukemia. CDR3 amino acids: CSARSKPNTGELFF. The CDR3 DNA is TGCAGTGCTAGAAGCAAACCGAACACCGGGGAGCTGTTTTTT.